The entry below gives a single T cell receptor beta chain sequence along with its context. Its specificity is not known. CDR1 and CDR2 (germline): LGHNT, FRNRAP. CDR3 length: 15 amino acids. V was cut by 1 base and J by 2 bases, with 12 bases left in between. The data are from a study of shared clonotypes between healthy human individuals. Positively selected for CCR7, the CD45RO-negative cells used as naive CD8 cells excluded terminally differentiated effector memory CD45RA+ cells. Overall study results and limits: Unshared clonotypes carried lower generation probabilities than those common to all four donors.

Several immunoSEQ plates held equal portions of the genomic DNA taken from each subset. TCRdb keeps only in-frame clones here, not all; method: immunoSEQ multiplex PCR. Of under 2,000,000 clones in the sample, approximately 95% were seen once. This clonotype originated in a man younger than 35 in good health. The sample comprised naive CD8+ T cells sorted from blood. This rearrangement joins TRBV12-5 to TRBJ2-7, with no clear D. The CDR3 loop is CASGLGRVPPYEQYF. CDR3 nucleotides: TGTGCTAGTGGTTTGGGGCGCGTACCACCCTACGAGCAGTACTTC.